The 21 T cell receptor gamma chains below come from one sample, sequenced in a study of γδ T cells in repeated Plasmodium falciparum infection. Gammadelta T cells were flow-sorted from PBMC into Vgamma9/Vdelta2+ and Vdelta2-negative populations for bulk analysis. TCRdb fed the multiplex PCR reads to CATT. The sample yields about 30,000 gamma-chain clones, around 1.4% seen once. Sequenced sample: gamma-delta T cells from blood. The receptors stem from a pool of human donors (malaria-infected and uninfected, not separated).

A note on this clone: TCRdb shows a much larger clone's protein in place of this DNA's translation, and the two differ at residue 5, likely through a read error; the protein shown is translated from the DNA. The chain carries TRGV2 and TRGJ1 or TRGJ2. The J gene comes from matching the DNA to germline here; TCRdb lacks it. The germline gives CDR1 EGSNGY, CDR2 YDSYNSKV. The CDR3 consists of 12 residues. The CDR3 region is CATWGGSSKKLF. DNA of the CDR3: TGTGCCACCTGGGGCGGGAGTTCTAAGAAACTCTTT.

This clone was seen at least ten times. This likely stems from a read error, as it lies one base from a far larger clone. Within the sample, other DNA sequences also encode this same CDR3. The rearrangement joins TRGV9 to TRGJP2. TCRdb gives no J gene; it was assigned here by matching the DNA to germline. Germline CDR1 reads GITISATS; CDR2 reads ISYDGTV (reference sequence). CDR3 length: 16 amino acids. This chain's CDR3 is CALWEVGWSSDWIKTF. The CDR3 DNA sequence: TGTGCCTTGTGGGAGGTGGGTTGGAGTAGCGATTGGATCAAGACGTTT.

This clone has at least ten counts. Possible read error: a much larger clone is one base away. V is TRGV8 and J is TRGJP2. Per germline, CDR1 VENAVY and CDR2 YDSYNSRV. The CDR3 sequence is 16 residues long. The CDR3 reads CATWDVGLSSDWIRTF. CDR3 nucleotide sequence: TGTGCCACCTGGGATGTGGGTCTAAGTAGTGATTGGATCAGGACGTTT.

This clone occurred many times. A far larger clone is only one base removed, so a read error is likely. Other DNA variants within this sample encode the same CDR3. The chain joins TRGV3 to TRGJ1 or TRGJ2. No J segment appears in TCRdb, so it was assigned here by matching the sequence to germline. Per germline, CDR1 VTNTFY and CDR2 YDVSTARD (reference sequence). The CDR3 runs 17 residues. The CDR3 reads CATWDRRQPVNYYKKLF. CDR3 nucleotide sequence: TGCGCCACCTGGGACAGGCGACAGCCCGTGAATTATTATAAGAAACTCTTT.

This clone was counted a few times. The mismatch at residue 7 between this DNA's translation and the TCRdb protein of a much larger clone likely reflects a read error; the protein shown is translated from the DNA. This rearrangement joins TRGV9 to TRGJP. Here the J gene came from matching the DNA to germline, since TCRdb omits it. V was clipped by 0 bases and J by 6 bases; unmatched bases: 8. Per the germline V gene, CDR1 is GITISATS and CDR2 is ISYDGTV (reference sequence). There are 18 residues in the CDR3. CDR3 bases: TGTGCCTTGTGGGAGGTGCTTGGAGGAGAGTTGGGCAAAAAAATCAAGGTATTT. This sequence encodes CALWEVLGGELGKKIKVF.

This clone qualifies as medium-sized. J is TRGJP and V is TRGV9. Losses at the gene ends were 4 bases for V and 7 bases for J; bases not matched to a gene: 10. CDR1 and CDR2 from the germline V gene are GITISATS and ISYDGTV (reference sequence). The CDR3 sequence is 17 residues long. CDR3 DNA: TGTGCCTTGTGGGACGATGTGATGGAGTTGGGCAAAAAAATCAAGGTATTT. It encodes CALWDDVMELGKKIKVF.

This clone was observed many times. This chain joins TRGV4 and TRGJ1 or TRGJ2. Here the J gene was assigned by germline matching of the DNA, as TCRdb has none. The CDR3 has 11 amino acids. CDR1 EGSTGY and CDR2 YDSYTSSV come from the germline V gene. V shed 2 bases, J shed 12 bases, and the junction held 7 bases outside the gene matches. The CDR3 DNA reads TGTGCCACCTGGGATGCTCAAGGGAAACTCTTT. It encodes CATWDAQGKLF.

This clone was counted a few times. This DNA translates differently at residue 12 from the TCRdb protein, which is that of a much larger clone; a read error is likely, and the protein shown is the DNA's own translation. The genes are TRGV9 and TRGJ1 or TRGJ2. The J gene, absent from TCRdb, was called here by matching the DNA to germline. V lost 1 base to trimming and J lost 4 bases; unmatched junction nucleotides: 19. Germline assignment: CDR1 GITISATS and CDR2 ISYDGTV (reference sequence). The CDR3 length is 18 residues. CDR3 nucleotides: TGTGCCTTGTGGGAGGTATCCCAAGGGCTATCGAAGTATTATAAGAAACTCTTT. Translation gives CALWEVSQGLSKYYKKLF.

This clone was picked up many times. This DNA's translation and the protein TCRdb lists, from a much larger clone, do not match at residue 5, likely due to a read error; the protein shown is translated from the DNA. The chain combines TRGV9 with TRGJP. The J gene was missing in TCRdb and was found by matching the end of the DNA to germline. Germline V CDR1 and CDR2: GITISATS, ISYDGTV (reference sequence). The V gene end was trimmed by 5 bases and the J gene end by 6 bases; junction bases not matched to a gene: 10. The length of the CDR3 is 17 residues. CDR3: CALWGVSGELGKKIKVF. The CDR3 DNA reads TGTGCCTTGTGGGGGGTTTCTGGAGAGTTGGGCAAAAAAATCAAGGTATTT.

In regard to this clone: The mismatch at residue 11 between this DNA's translation and the TCRdb protein of a much larger clone likely reflects a read error; the protein shown is translated from the DNA. This chain uses TRGV3 with TRGJ1 or TRGJ2. Germline lookup yields CDR1 VTNTFY and CDR2 YDVSTARD (reference sequence). The CDR3 spans 13 residues. This chain's CDR3 is CATWDRANYKTLF. Written as DNA, the CDR3 is TGTGCCACCTGGGACAGGGCTAATTATAAGACACTCTTT.

This clone was counted between two and nine times. The protein in TCRdb stems from a much larger clone and differs at residue 13 from this DNA's translation, likely a read error; here the protein is translated from the DNA. The chain carries TRGV9 and TRGJP. TCRdb is silent on the J gene; assignment here came from matching the DNA to germline. In germline, CDR1 is GITISATS, CDR2 ISYDGTV (reference sequence). The CDR3 has 17 residues. CDR3 DNA sequence: TGTGCCTTGTGGGAGAGAGAAGAAGAGTTGGGCAAAGAAATCAAGGTATTT. It encodes CALWEREEELGKEIKVF.

As to this clone: A far larger clone is one base from this, pointing to a likely read error. Additional DNA sequences in this sample encode the identical CDR3. The V gene is TRGV9; the J gene was not called. In germline, CDR1 is GITISATS, CDR2 ISYDGTV (reference sequence). This CDR3 contains 15 residues. CDR3 amino acids: CALWEVEVNYYKKLF. The CDR3 bases are TGTGCCTTGTGGGAGGTGGAAGTGAACTATTATAAGAAACTCTTC.

As to this clone: This CDR3 is also generated by other DNA sequences in the sample. The chain uses TRGV9 and TRGJP. Since TCRdb gives no J gene, matching the DNA to germline was used here to assign it. V lost 7 bases and J lost 16; bases outside the gene matches: 13. This CDR3 is built from 14 residues. Germline V gene lookup returns CDR1 GITISATS and CDR2 ISYDGTV (reference sequence). The CDR3 loop is CALCKSWAKKIKVF. In DNA, the CDR3 is TGTGCCTTGTGCAAGAGCTGGGCAAAAAAAATCAAGGTATTT.

This clone was found many times. Other DNA sequences in this specimen translate into the identical CDR3. The gene calls are TRGV9 and TRGJ1 or TRGJ2. TCRdb records no J gene; here it was assigned by comparing the DNA to germline. Germline assignment: CDR1 GITISATS and CDR2 ISYDGTV (reference sequence). CDR3 length: 13 amino acids. V lost 2 bases and J lost 7; bases outside the gene matches: 8. CDR3 nucleotide sequence: TGTGCCTTGTGGGAGGGATTTTACTATAAGAAACTCTTT. This sequence encodes CALWEGFYYKKLF.

This clone was seen a few times. The protein TCRdb lists belongs to a much larger clone and differs from this DNA's translation at residue 3, which points to a read error; the protein shown is made from the DNA. The chain recombines TRGV3 with TRGJ1 or TRGJ2. Here the J gene came from matching the DNA to germline, since TCRdb omits it. The CDR3 covers 18 residues. Germline CDR1 reads VTNTFY; CDR2 reads YDVSTARD (reference sequence). Written as DNA, the CDR3 is TGTGCCGCCTGGGACCGAGTCGAGCTGGAACTAACTTATTATAAGAAACTCTTT. The encoded protein is CAAWDRVELELTYYKKLF.

There are a few counts of this clone. This probably arose from a read error, given a far larger clone one base away. The identical CDR3 is also encoded by other nucleotide sequences in the sample. V gene assignment gives TRGV3, but the J gene was left uncalled. The CDR3 sequence is 13 residues long. Germline CDR1 is VTNTFY and CDR2 is YDVSTARD (reference sequence). The DNA for the CDR3 is TGTGCCACCTGGGACAAGTGGCGTTGGATCAAGACGTTC. Protein product: CATWDKWRWIKTF.

The table lists this clone with many counts. The TCRdb protein, from a much larger clone, departs from this DNA's translation at residue 2, likely by read error; the protein shown derives from the DNA. The J gene is TRGJ1 or TRGJ2, the V gene TRGV9. TCRdb offers no J gene call, so here the DNA was matched to germline to obtain one. CDR3 length: 13 amino acids. Germline assignment: CDR1 GITISATS and CDR2 ISYDGTV (reference sequence). The CDR3 DNA reads as TGTACCTTGTGGGAGGATAATTATTATAAGAAACTCTTT. Translated, it gives CTLWEDNYYKKLF.

This clone was picked up many times. This chain links TRGV3 with TRGJ1 or TRGJ2. The J gene, missing from TCRdb, was assigned here through DNA to germline matching. This CDR3 contains 14 residues. The germline V gene encodes CDR1 VTNTFY and CDR2 YDVSTARD (reference sequence). After removal of 0 bases from V and 8 bases from J, the junction contained 10 bases not matched to a gene. CDR3 sequence reads: CATWDRRVEDKKLF. The DNA of the CDR3 is TGTGCCACCTGGGACAGGCGGGTAGAGGATAAGAAACTCTTT.

Of note for this clone: The protein in TCRdb stems from a much larger clone and differs at residue 4 from this DNA's translation, likely a read error; here the protein is translated from the DNA. This chain uses TRGV2 with TRGJ1 or TRGJ2. There are 12 residues in the CDR3. Per germline, CDR1 EGSNGY and CDR2 YDSYNSKV. The chain's CDR3 is CATCDGDSAKLF. Here the CDR3 DNA reads TGTGCCACCTGTGACGGGGATAGTGCGAAACTCTTT.

This clone was counted only a few times. A far larger clone is one nucleotide away, so this likely arose from a read error. This sample includes further DNA sequences coding for the same CDR3. The chain employs TRGV4 and TRGJ1 or TRGJ2. The J gene is not listed in TCRdb, so it was assigned here from a DNA match to germline. Germline V gene sequence: CDR1 EGSTGY, CDR2 YDSYTSSV. Trimming removed 10 bases from V and 7 bases from J; junction bases left unmatched: 4. CDR3 length: 9 amino acids. CDR3 sequence: CATLYKKLF. The DNA of the CDR3 is TGTGCCACACTGTATAAGAAACTCTTT.

Points on this clone: The TCRdb protein, from a much larger clone, departs from this DNA's translation at residue 8, likely by read error; the protein shown derives from the DNA. The chain has TRGV9 and TRGJ1 or TRGJ2. Germline assignment: CDR1 GITISATS and CDR2 ISYDGTV (reference sequence). Trimming removed 3 bases from V and 8 bases from J; junction bases left unmatched: 10. The CDR3 is made up of 13 amino acids. The CDR3 DNA reads TGTGCCTTGTGGGAGCCTATCGAGAATAAGAAACTCTTT. It specifies CALWEPIENKKLF.